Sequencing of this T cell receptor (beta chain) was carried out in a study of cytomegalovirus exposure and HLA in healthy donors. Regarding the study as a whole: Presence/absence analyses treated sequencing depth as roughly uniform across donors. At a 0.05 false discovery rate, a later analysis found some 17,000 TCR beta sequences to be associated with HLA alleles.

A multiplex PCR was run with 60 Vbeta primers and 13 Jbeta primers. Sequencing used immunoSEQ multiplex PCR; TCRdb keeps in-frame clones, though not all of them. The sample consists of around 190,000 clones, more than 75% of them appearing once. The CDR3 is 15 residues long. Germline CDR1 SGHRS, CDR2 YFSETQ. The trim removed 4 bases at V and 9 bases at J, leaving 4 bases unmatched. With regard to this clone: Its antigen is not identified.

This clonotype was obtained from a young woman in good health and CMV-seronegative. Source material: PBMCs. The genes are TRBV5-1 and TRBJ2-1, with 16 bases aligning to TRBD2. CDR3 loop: CASSPGLAGGLEQFF. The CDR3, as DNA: TGCGCCAGCAGCCCGGGACTAGCGGGGGGGCTTGAGCAGTTCTTC.